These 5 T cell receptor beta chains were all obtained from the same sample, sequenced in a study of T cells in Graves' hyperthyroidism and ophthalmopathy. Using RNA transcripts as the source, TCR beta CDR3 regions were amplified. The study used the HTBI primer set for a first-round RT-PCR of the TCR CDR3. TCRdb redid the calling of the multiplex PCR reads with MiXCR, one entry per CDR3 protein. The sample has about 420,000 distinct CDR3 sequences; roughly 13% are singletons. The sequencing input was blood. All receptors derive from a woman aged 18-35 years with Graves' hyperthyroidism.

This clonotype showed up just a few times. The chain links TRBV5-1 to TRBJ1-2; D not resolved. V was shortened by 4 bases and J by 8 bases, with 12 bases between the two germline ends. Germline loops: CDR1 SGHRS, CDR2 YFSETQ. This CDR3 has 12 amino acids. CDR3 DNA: TGCGCCAGCAGCACGGACCAAGGGGGCTACACCTTC. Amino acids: CASSTDQGGYTF.

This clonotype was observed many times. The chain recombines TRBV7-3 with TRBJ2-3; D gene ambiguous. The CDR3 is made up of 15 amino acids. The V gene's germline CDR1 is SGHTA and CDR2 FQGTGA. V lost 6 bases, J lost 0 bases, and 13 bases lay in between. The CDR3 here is CASSPVGTSTDTQYF. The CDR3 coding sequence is TGTGCCAGCAGTCCTGTCGGTACTAGCACAGATACGCAGTATTTT.

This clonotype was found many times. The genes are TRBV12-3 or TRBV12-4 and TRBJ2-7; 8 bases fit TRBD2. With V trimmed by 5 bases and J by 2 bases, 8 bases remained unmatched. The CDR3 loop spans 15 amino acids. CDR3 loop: CASSPPPGLAYEQYF. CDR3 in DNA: TGTGCCAGCAGTCCCCCTCCGGGACTAGCCTACGAGCAGTACTTC.

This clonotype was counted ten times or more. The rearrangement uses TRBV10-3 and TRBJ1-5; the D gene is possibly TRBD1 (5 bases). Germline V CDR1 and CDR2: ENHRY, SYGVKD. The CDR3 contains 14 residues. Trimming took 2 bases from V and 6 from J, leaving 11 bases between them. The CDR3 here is CAISEDRSGQPQHF. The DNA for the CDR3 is TGTGCCATCAGTGAGGACAGATCGGGTCAGCCCCAGCATTTT.

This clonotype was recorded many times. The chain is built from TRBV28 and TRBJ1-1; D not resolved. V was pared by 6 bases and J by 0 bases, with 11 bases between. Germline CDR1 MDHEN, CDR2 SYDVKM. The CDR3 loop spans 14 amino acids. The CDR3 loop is CASSLPHLNTEAFF. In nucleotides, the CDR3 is TGTGCCAGCAGCCTCCCACACCTGAACACTGAAGCTTTCTTT.